This T cell receptor beta chain was documented in a study of T cells after yellow fever vaccination (dated by TCRdb to the late 2010s). Notes on the research overall: The SMART-Seq v4 Ultra Low Input RNA kit was used to prepare libraries from fractions with low cell numbers. Two healthy male donors, one aged 18 to 29 and one aged 30 to 40 years, made up the cohort. Blood was drawn at multiple timepoints before and after primary and secondary immunization, with bulk PBMC replicates and cell subsets isolated. To follow T-cell clones before and after both primary and booster YFV17D yellow fever vaccination, bulk TCR alpha and beta repertoires underwent longitudinal sequencing. Here is what the overall study found, with its caveats: A small share of clonotypes was detected in both CD4 and CD8 compartments, with the overlap likely arising from convergent recombination. After the booster, most of the clones that had expanded following primary vaccination were detected again (96% of CD4 and 85% to 90% of CD8), which suggests that memory was broadly maintained. The study included only two donors, which limits how far the findings can be generalized. FACS-sorted repertoires could contain abundant contaminating clonotypes from the bulk population, so computational filtering was required. The secondary T-cell response was weaker than the primary response but faster, peaking on day 5 instead of day 15.

TCR cDNA was synthesized by 5'RACE template switching, which introduced a universal primer site and unique molecular identifiers. Priming of cDNA synthesis was performed from both the TCR alpha and TCR beta constant segments. Library amplification involved two PCR steps, and the second step added sample barcodes and sequencing adapters. Libraries were sequenced on Illumina HiSeq 2500 (2x100 bp) or NovaSeq (2x150 bp). Under the source paper's analysis protocol: MIGEC handled demultiplexing of reads and collapsing into UMI consensus sequences, while MiXCR performed V(D)J alignment. Using edgeR on replicate PBMC samples, clonotypes were called vaccine-responding if FDR was below 0.01 and the log2 fold change was above 5 up to day 15. Each bulk clonotype was labeled CD4 or CD8 based on which sequenced repertoire, CD4 or CD8, contained the clonotype at higher abundance. The public reads were quality trimmed at Q25 with fastp and then assembled into clones with MiXCR by TCRdb, keeping productive beta chains. A single entry per CDR3 protein holds the most common genes and DNA from its merged rows. The V and J calls, along with clone size, are taken from TCRdb and not from the paper's own processing. This sample comprises hundreds of thousands of distinct CDR3 sequences, about 12% of them detected only once. The ten largest account for just under 15% of the sample.

This clonotype was seen a handful of times. Its antigen specificity is not known. Per-base qualities were not stored, and no clone one base away is much larger. Per the publication, the treatment or condition label means: live attenuated yellow fever vaccine strain. Two biological replicates of bulk PBMCs were collected at each blood-draw timepoint. A standard Ficoll-Paque protocol was used to isolate PBMCs from peripheral blood. RNA was extracted with TriZol from bulk PBMCs, CD4 and CD8 fractions, and dextramer-positive and dextramer-negative fractions. V sheds 7 bases and J sheds 2 bases, leaving 9 bases between their ends. The germline V gene sets CDR1 to MNHNS and CDR2 to SASEGT. Reading from cysteine to phenylalanine, the CDR3 counts 13 amino acids. The kept DNA is CDR3 alone, 39 bases in frame from the first base.

This sample comprised PBMCs, obtained on the day of the yellow fever booster vaccination. The receptor chain draws on TRBV6-1 and TRBJ2-1; the D gene lacks a confident call. The clonotype was recovered from a young man who received the YFV17D yellow fever vaccine. The nucleotides read TGTGCCAGCACCTCGTTGACCTACAATGAGCAGTTCTTC. Its translation is CASTSLTYNEQFF.